Sequencing of this TCR beta chain was carried out in a study of response to subunit inactivated influenza vaccine. TCRdb fed the RT-PCR reads into MiXCR, producing one record per CDR3 protein. The sample records roughly 570,000 distinct CDR3 sequences, 12% to 15% being singletons. Study results and limitations: The study's authors posited that every seasonal influenza vaccination enlists few new T cells.

The CDR3 is made up of 15 amino acids. Germline V lookup: CDR1 MNHEY, CDR2 SVGEGT. The V gene end was trimmed by 6 bases and the J gene end by 6 bases; junction bases not matched to a gene: 7. About this clonotype: What it binds is not known.

The rearrangement uses TRBV6-2 or TRBV6-3 and TRBJ2-2; TRBD1 agrees at 10 bases. The sequencing used PBMCs from blood, collected 11 to 12 days after vaccination. This receptor was obtained from a man aged 50 or older who received an inactivated influenza vaccine. DNA for the CDR3: TGTGCCAGCAGACGGGACAGGGGAAGATCCGGGGAGCTGTTTTTT. Translation: CASRRDRGRSGELFF.